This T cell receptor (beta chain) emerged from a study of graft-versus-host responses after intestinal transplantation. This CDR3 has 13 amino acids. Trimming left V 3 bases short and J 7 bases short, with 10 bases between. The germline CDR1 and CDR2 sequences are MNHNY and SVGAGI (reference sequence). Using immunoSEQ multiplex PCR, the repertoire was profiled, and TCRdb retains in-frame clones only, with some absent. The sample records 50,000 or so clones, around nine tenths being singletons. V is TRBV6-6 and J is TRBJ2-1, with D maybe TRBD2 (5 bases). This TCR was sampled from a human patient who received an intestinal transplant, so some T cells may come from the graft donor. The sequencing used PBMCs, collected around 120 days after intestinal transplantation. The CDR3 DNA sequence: TGTGCCAGCAGTTATAGAGGGTTTAATGAGCAGTTCTTC. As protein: CASSYRGFNEQFF.